This T cell receptor beta chain comes out of a study of cytomegalovirus exposure and HLA in healthy donors. CDR1 and CDR2 from the germline V gene are KGHSH and LQKENI. The CDR3 length is 15 residues. Unmatched junction bases numbered 5, after V lost 3 bases and J lost 7 bases. Primers: 60 Vbeta forward and 13 Jbeta reverse. The assay was immunoSEQ multiplex PCR, and TCRdb's table has in-frame clones only and misses some. The sample includes approximately 100,000 clones, 65% to 80% of them seen just once. J is TRBJ1-6 and V is TRBV18; 8 nucleotides line up with TRBD1. The sample consisted of PBMCs. This receptor was obtained from a female donor in good health and CMV-seronegative. CDR3 sequence (DNA): TGTGCCAGCTCACCGCCCGGGACAGGCAATTCACCCCTCCACTTT. Residues: CASSPPGTGNSPLHF.